This T cell receptor beta chain came from a study of long-term antiretroviral therapy in people with HIV. General study points: Once patients were on ART, diversity went higher but still fell short of transplant donor controls.

Survey level was the resolution at which the v3.0 immunoSEQ assay ran. Sequencing was directed toward about 35,000-50,000 T-cell genomes in each sample. Here immunoSEQ multiplex PCR was the method, and the copy in TCRdb shows in-frame clones only, minus some. The sample records 30,000 to 40,000 clones, over 80% being singletons. Treatment for every participant with HIV took place in the United States. This CDR3 comprises 14 residues. Trimming removed 2 bases from V and 0 bases from J, with 5 bases in between. Germline CDR1 reads SGHVS; CDR2 reads FNYEAQ. As to this clone: Its target is unknown.

The gene calls are TRBV7-6 and TRBJ1-3; maybe TRBD1 (5 bases). The TCR originated in a man younger than 35 with HIV. The source was unsorted PBMCs, collected 1 year after starting antiretroviral therapy. In DNA, the CDR3 is TGTGCCAGCAGCTTAACAGGCTCTGGAAACACCATATATTTT. It is translated as CASSLTGSGNTIYF.